These T cell receptor beta chains were read from a single sample in a study of blood T cells in healthy people across ages. TCRdb re-called the 5' RACE reads through MiXCR, storing one row per CDR3 protein. The sample includes about 720,000 distinct CDR3 sequences, roughly 25% seen only once; the top ten take approximately 4%. Another study also made use of these data, one on T cells of mothers and their children.

The sample was blood. The receptors were gathered from a boy younger than 18 in good health. Both conserved end residues are part of each CDR3. D genes are given only for firm matches. Clone size is not always given. Where it is, it says once, few, many or a class for expanded clones.

D: NA; size: once; V: TRBV7-9; J: TRBJ2-2; DNA: TGTGCCAGCAGCTTAGCGTACGGCCAGGGCGTCGGGGAGCTGTTTTTT; CDR3: CASSLAYGQGVGELFF
D: TRBD1; size: NA; V: TRBV29-1; J: TRBJ1-1; DNA: TGCAGCGGCGGACAGGGGTTCTCCCGGGCTGAAGCTTTCTTT; CDR3: CSGGQGFSRAEAFF
D: TRBD2; size: NA; V: TRBV6-5; J: TRBJ2-1; DNA: TGTGCCAGCAGTTACTCGATATGGGGGGGAAATGAGCAGTTCTTC; CDR3: CASSYSIWGGNEQFF
D: NA; size: NA; V: TRBV6-2/TRBV6-3; J: TRBJ2-1; DNA: TGTGCCAGCAGTTACGGGAGTAACAATGAGCAGTTCTTC; CDR3: CASSYGSNNEQFF
D: NA; size: few; V: TRBV28; J: TRBJ2-4; DNA: TGTGCCAGCAGTTTCGGACAGATGATAGCCAAAAACATTCAGTACTTC; CDR3: CASSFGQMIAKNIQYF
D: TRBD2; size: once; V: TRBV7-2; J: TRBJ2-7; DNA: TGTGCCAGCAGCCCCCTGGGTGGCGGGAGGGCCGAGCAGTACTTC; CDR3: CASSPLGGGRAEQYF
D: TRBD1; size: few; V: TRBV28; J: TRBJ2-7; DNA: TGTGCCAGCAGTGGGACAGCCGCCTACGAGCAGTACTTC; CDR3: CASSGTAAYEQYF
D: TRBD2; size: few; V: TRBV11-2; J: TRBJ2-4; DNA: TGTGCCAGCAGCTTGCGCCCAGCGGGAACGTACATTCAGTACTTC; CDR3: CASSLRPAGTYIQYF
D: NA; size: few; V: TRBV4-2; J: TRBJ2-7; DNA: TGTGCCAGCAGCCAGGATCCGGGGAGTCCCTACGAGCAGTACTTC; CDR3: CASSQDPGSPYEQYF
D: NA; size: few; V: TRBV28; J: TRBJ2-3; DNA: TGTGCCAGCAGTAACAAAAAGGGTGTTTTTTTCACAGATACGCAGTATTTT; CDR3: CASSNKKGVFFTDTQYF
D: NA; size: NA; V: TRBV6-5; J: TRBJ2-7; DNA: TGTGCCAGCAGTGAGGGCCAAACCCACGAGCAGTACTTC; CDR3: CASSEGQTHEQYF
D: NA; size: NA; V: TRBV4-3; J: TRBJ2-5; DNA: TGCGCCAGCAGCCAAGATCGTGCCTTTCAAGAGACCCAGTACTTC; CDR3: CASSQDRAFQETQYF
D: NA; size: NA; V: TRBV28; J: TRBJ2-1; DNA: TGTGCCAGCAGTTTATCGGCTACCTACAATGAGCAGTTCTTC; CDR3: CASSLSATYNEQFF
D: NA; size: few; V: TRBV27; J: TRBJ2-1; DNA: TGTGCCAGCAGTGACCCTAGAGCCCCGATGTTCTTC; CDR3: CASSDPRAPMFF
D: NA; size: few; V: TRBV30; J: TRBJ2-7; DNA: TGTGCCTGGGGTGGGGAAAGCTACGAGCAGTACTTC; CDR3: CAWGGESYEQYF
D: TRBD1; size: NA; V: TRBV4-3; J: TRBJ2-5; DNA: TGCGCCAGCAGCCAGGACAGGGAGCAGACCCAGTACTTC; CDR3: CASSQDREQTQYF
D: TRBD2; size: few; V: TRBV4-3; J: TRBJ2-1; DNA: TGCGCCAGCAGCCAAGAAAGGGGACTAGCGGGGGAAGTCTACAATGAGCAGTTCTTC; CDR3: CASSQERGLAGEVYNEQFF
D: NA; size: NA; V: TRBV7-2; J: TRBJ2-1; DNA: TGTGCCAGCAGCTTATTGGCCGTTGAGCAGTTCTTC; CDR3: CASSLLAVEQFF
D: TRBD2; size: NA; V: TRBV11-2; J: TRBJ2-1; DNA: TGTGCCAGCAGCTCCGAACTAGCGGGAGGCAATAATGAGCAGTTCTTC; CDR3: CASSSELAGGNNEQFF
D: TRBD1; size: NA; V: TRBV27; J: TRBJ2-5; DNA: TGTGCTCCCCTCGCCCCCACAGGGGATCGTTCGGAGCAGTACTTC; CDR3: CAPLAPTGDRSEQYF